The 15 T cell receptor beta chains below come from one sample, sequenced in a study of chemoradiotherapy in HPV16-positive cancers (dated by TCRdb to between 2021 and 2022). Library preparation employed the immunoSEQ multiplex PCR assay. TCRdb mirrors the immuneACCESS table, restricted to in-frame sequences. Some clones are absent from its copies; in checked studies, under half trace to an unresolved V gene, and the reason for the others is unknown. The sample records 14,000 or so clones, roughly 87% of which are singletons. The top ten hold around 4.1% of the sample. The material sequenced was tumor tissue, taken from a patient who underwent chemoradiotherapy. The receptors shown here come from a human donor with HPV-associated anogenital cancer.

The chain combines TRBV20-1 with TRBJ2-1; D remains unclear. Trimming removed 4 bases from V and 9 bases from J, with 10 bases in between. The CDR3 sequence is 11 residues long. The germline V gene has CDR1 DFQATT and CDR2 SNEGSKA (reference sequence). The CDR3 loop reads CSATKEREQFF. For the CDR3, the DNA is TGCAGTGCTACCAAGGAACGTGAGCAGTTCTTC.

The gene calls are TRBV27 and TRBJ2-5, with 7 nucleotides matching TRBD1. The CDR3 sequence is 14 residues long. Losses at the gene ends were 5 bases for V and 6 bases for J; bases not matched to a gene: 9. From germline, CDR1 is MNHEY and CDR2 SMNVEV (reference sequence). This CDR3 is CASSPDRVGQTQYF. The CDR3 nucleotides are TGTGCCAGCAGTCCCGACAGGGTCGGGCAGACCCAGTACTTC.

The rearrangement uses TRBV6-5 and TRBJ1-4, with a weak D call TRBD1 (6 bases). Germline V gene lookup returns CDR1 MNHEY and CDR2 SVGAGI. The V end was cut by 6 bases, the J end by 7 bases, with 18 bases between. This CDR3 has 15 amino acids. CDR3 residues: CASRLAGEGFEKLFF. As DNA, the CDR3 is TGTGCCAGCAGACTAGCAGGGGAGGGTTTTGAAAAACTGTTTTTT.

The chain links TRBV13 to TRBJ1-3, with D uncertain. The germline gives CDR1 PRHDT, CDR2 FYEKMQ (reference sequence). V shed 6 bases and J shed 4 bases, with 22 bases lying between them. There are 17 residues in the CDR3. The CDR3 loop is CASRPRLDPSEGNTIYF. The CDR3 coding sequence is TGTGCCAGCAGACCGCGATTGGATCCGAGTGAAGGAAACACCATATATTTT. Based on the CDR3 plus reference TRBV13 and TRBJ1-3, the full variable domain is AAGVIQSPRHLIKEKRETATLKCYPIPRHDTVYWYQQGPGQDPQFLISFYEKMQSDKGSIPDRFSAQQFSDYHSELNMSSLELGDSALYFCASRPRLDPSEGNTIYFGEGSWLTVV.

The chain couples TRBV29-1 to TRBJ2-5; D could derive from TRBD1 or TRBD2 (5 bases each). Trimming removed 4 bases from V and 5 bases from J, with 20 bases in between. The CDR3 has 15 residues. The V gene's germline CDR1 is SQVTM and CDR2 ANQGSEA. The CDR3, as DNA: TGCAGCGTTGGGGCAAGGGGTTGGGGGTTTGAGACCCAGTACTTC. Translation: CSVGARGWGFETQYF.

The V gene is TRBV5-1, the J gene TRBJ2-7, with 7 positions matching TRBD2. The CDR3 spans 13 residues. Per germline, CDR1 SGHRS and CDR2 YFSETQ. Losses at the gene ends were 4 bases for V and 3 bases for J; bases not matched to a gene: 4. CDR3 DNA: TGCGCCAGCAGCAGACCTAGCGGCTACGAGCAGTACTTC. It is translated as CASSRPSGYEQYF.

The chain carries TRBV4-1 and TRBJ1-1, with TRBD1 identical over 9 bases. CDR3 size: 17 residues. Germline V gene sequence: CDR1 MGHRA, CDR2 YSYEKL. After removal of 2 bases from V and 0 bases from J, the junction contained 7 bases not matched to a gene. The CDR3 spells CASSQYGTGTMNTEAFF. CDR3 nucleotide sequence: TGCGCCAGCAGCCAATACGGGACAGGGACTATGAACACTGAAGCTTTCTTT.

On this clone itself: Germline is not matched at one junction end, which may reflect a read error. The genes are TRBV7-7 and TRBJ2-2; D may be TRBD2 (7 bases). The V gene's germline CDR1 is SSHAT and CDR2 FNYEAQ (reference sequence). The CDR3 extends over 14 amino acids. This chain's CDR3 is CASRQGRDTGELFF. CDR3 bases: TGTGCTAGCAGGCAGGGGAGGGACACCGGGGAGCTGTTTTTT.

The chain uses TRBV5-4 and TRBJ1-3; a possible D gene is TRBD1 (6 bases). Deletions cut 2 bases from V and 2 bases from J, with 8 bases between. The germline V gene encodes CDR1 SGHNT and CDR2 YYREEE (reference sequence). The CDR3 totals 14 residues. CDR3 amino acids: CASSLQGAGNTIYF. The CDR3 DNA sequence: TGTGCCAGCAGCTTACAGGGTGCTGGAAACACCATATATTTT. The variable domain in full, with the rest retrieved from reference TRBV5-4 and TRBJ1-3, is ETGVTQSPTHLIKTRGQQVTLRCSSQSGHNTVSWYQQALGQGPQFIFQYYREEENGRGNFPPRFSGLQFPNYSSELNVNALELDDSALYLCASSLQGAGNTIYFGEGSWLTVV.

This chain connects TRBV15 to TRBJ2-3, with TRBD2 identical over 10 bases. V shed 5 bases, J shed 4 bases, and the junction held 6 bases outside the gene matches. CDR1 is LNHNV, CDR2 YYDKDF, per germline (reference sequence). CDR3 length: 15 residues. The CDR3 DNA follows: TGTGCCACCAGCCTGAGCGGGAGGGGGGCAGATACGCAGTATTTT. It translates to CATSLSGRGADTQYF.

The chain recombines TRBV6-1 with TRBJ2-7, with TRBD2 matching over 8 bases. The CDR3 covers 18 residues. The V gene's germline CDR1 is MNHNS and CDR2 SASEGT. The V and J ends lost 4 bases and 0 bases, in that order; junction bases with no gene match: 14. The DNA of the CDR3 is TGTGCCAGCAGTGGAGGGGCTAGCGGGCCCAACCTCTCCTACGAGCAGTACTTC. Translation: CASSGGASGPNLSYEQYF.

The V call is TRBV4-1, the J call TRBJ1-6; 7 bases align to TRBD1. The CDR3 length is 16 residues. The germline CDR1 and CDR2 sequences are MGHRA and YSYEKL. The V segment lost 0 bases and the J segment 7 bases; nucleotides outside the gene matches: 6. CDR3 nucleotide sequence: TGCGCCAGCAGCCAAGAAGGGGGCGCGGGCAATTCACCCCTCCACTTT. It translates to CASSQEGGAGNSPLHF.

V usage is TRBV14 and J usage is TRBJ2-1; TRBD2 matches at 11 bases. There are 15 residues in the CDR3. Germline trimming cut 4 bases from V and 10 bases from J; bases unmatched to any gene: 9. The germline V gene has CDR1 SGHDN and CDR2 FVKESK. CDR3 sequence (DNA): TGTGCCAGCAGCCTGGGGACTAGCGGAATTGGGGAGCAGTTCTTC. This translates into CASSLGTSGIGEQFF.

This clone appeared a single time. The genes are TRBV5-1 and TRBJ2-3; perhaps TRBD2 as D (5 bases). This CDR3 is 18 amino acids long. CDR1 is SGHRS and CDR2 is YFSETQ in the germline V gene. The V end lost 0 bases, the J end lost 0 bases, and 17 bases lay between the germline ends. The CDR3 loop is CASSLARAAARSTDTQYF. The CDR3 DNA follows: TGCGCCAGCAGCTTGGCCCGTGCAGCGGCGAGAAGCACAGATACGCAGTATTTT.

V is TRBV5-6 and J is TRBJ1-2; TRBD1 agrees at 9 bases. The ends lost 0 bases at V and 7 bases at J; junction bases unmatched: 10. The CDR3 covers 16 residues. Per germline, CDR1 SGHDT and CDR2 YYEEEE. The CDR3 reads CASSLGSGTGFFGYTF. DNA of the CDR3: TGTGCCAGCAGCTTGGGTTCTGGGACAGGGTTTTTTGGCTACACCTTC.